Detailed here is one T cell receptor beta chain. As yet, its antigen is unknown. There are 15 residues in the CDR3. Germline CDR1 reads KGHSH; CDR2 reads LQKENI. Between the trimmed V and J ends, which lost 5 bases and 4 bases, there was a span of 16 bases. The source of the sample is a study of cytotoxic CD8 clonotypes in ibrutinib-treated CLL. Study-level information: Included were about a dozen relapsed/refractory and roughly 15 treatment-naive patients, of whom roughly 17 were IGHV unmutated. Responses comprised 24 partial and 2 complete; at median about 68 months, approximately 15 remained remitted and about twelve progressed.

This table comes from immunoSEQ multiplex PCR, and its TCRdb copy is limited to in-frame clones, with some not included. The sample includes 150,000 to 250,000 clones, about 72% of them seen just once. Study results and limitations: Clonality was higher at ibrutinib response and returned toward baseline at progression. Under treatment, the uncommon public clonotypes either contracted or remained stable.

The rearrangement joins TRBV18 to TRBJ2-3, with D possibly matching TRBD1 (6 bases). The material was PBMCs, obtained after 24 months of ibrutinib treatment. This sequence was found in a human donor with chronic lymphocytic leukemia. This CDR3 is CASSIRQAFADTQYF. CDR3 in DNA: TGTGCCAGCTCAATAAGACAGGCCTTTGCAGATACGCAGTATTTT.